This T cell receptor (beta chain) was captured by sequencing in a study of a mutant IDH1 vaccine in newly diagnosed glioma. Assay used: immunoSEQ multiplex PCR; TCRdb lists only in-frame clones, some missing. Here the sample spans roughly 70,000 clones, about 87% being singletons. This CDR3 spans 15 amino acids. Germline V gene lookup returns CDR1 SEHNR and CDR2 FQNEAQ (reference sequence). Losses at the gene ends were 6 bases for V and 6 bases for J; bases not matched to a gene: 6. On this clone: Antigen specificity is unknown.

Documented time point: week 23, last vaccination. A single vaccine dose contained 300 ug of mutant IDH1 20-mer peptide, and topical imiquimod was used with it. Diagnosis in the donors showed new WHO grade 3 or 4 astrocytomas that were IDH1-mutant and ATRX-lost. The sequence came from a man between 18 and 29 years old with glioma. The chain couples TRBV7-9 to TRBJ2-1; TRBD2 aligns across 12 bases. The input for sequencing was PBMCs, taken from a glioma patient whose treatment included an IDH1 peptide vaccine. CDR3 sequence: CASRSGTSGRNEQFF. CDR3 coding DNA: TGTGCCAGCAGGTCCGGGACTAGCGGGCGCAATGAGCAGTTCTTC.